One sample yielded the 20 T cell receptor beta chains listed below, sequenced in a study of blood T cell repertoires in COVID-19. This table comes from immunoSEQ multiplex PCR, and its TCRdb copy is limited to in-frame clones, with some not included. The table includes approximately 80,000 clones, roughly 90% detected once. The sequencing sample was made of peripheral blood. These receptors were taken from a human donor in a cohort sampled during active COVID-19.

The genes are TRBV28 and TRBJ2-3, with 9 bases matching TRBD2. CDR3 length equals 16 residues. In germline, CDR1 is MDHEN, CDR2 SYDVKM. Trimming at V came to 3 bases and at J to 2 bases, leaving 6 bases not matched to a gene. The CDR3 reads CASSFGAGGFTDTQYF. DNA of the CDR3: TGTGCCAGCAGTTTCGGCGCGGGAGGGTTCACAGATACGCAGTATTTT. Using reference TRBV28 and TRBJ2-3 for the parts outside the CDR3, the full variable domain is DVKVTQSSRYLVKRTGEKVFLECVQDMDHENMFWYRQDPGLGLRLIYFSYDVKMKEKGDIPEGYSVSREKKERFSLILESASTNQTSMYLCASSFGAGGFTDTQYFGPGTRLTVL.

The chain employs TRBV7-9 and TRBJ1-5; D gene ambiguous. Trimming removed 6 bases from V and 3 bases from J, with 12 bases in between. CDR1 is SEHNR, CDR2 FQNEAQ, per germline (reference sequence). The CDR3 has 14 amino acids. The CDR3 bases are TGTGCCAGCAGTCTCGCGGGGAACAATCAGCCCCAGCATTTT. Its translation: CASSLAGNNQPQHF.

CDR3 in DNA: TGCGCCAGCAGCCAGAGGGGACTAGCGGGAAAGTACAATGAGCAGTTCTTC. This encodes CASSQRGLAGKYNEQFF. The chain joins TRBV4-1 to TRBJ2-1; TRBD2 matches at 13 bases. Germline V gene sequence: CDR1 MGHRA, CDR2 YSYEKL. The V segment lost 3 bases and the J segment 4 bases; nucleotides outside the gene matches: 6. CDR3 length equals 17 residues.

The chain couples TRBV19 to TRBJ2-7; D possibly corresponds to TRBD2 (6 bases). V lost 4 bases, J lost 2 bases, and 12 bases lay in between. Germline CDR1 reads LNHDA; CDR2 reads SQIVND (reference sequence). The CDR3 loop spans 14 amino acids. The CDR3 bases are TGTGCCAGTAGTACCCGGGACTCCCCCTACGAGCAGTACTTC. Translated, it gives CASSTRDSPYEQYF.

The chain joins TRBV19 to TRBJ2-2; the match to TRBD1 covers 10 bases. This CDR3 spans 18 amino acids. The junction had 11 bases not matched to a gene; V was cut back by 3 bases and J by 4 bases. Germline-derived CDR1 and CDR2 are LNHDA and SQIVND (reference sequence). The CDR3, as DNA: TGTGCCAGTAGTATCGCCAGACAGGGGGCCCTCGCCACCGGGGAGCTGTTTTTT. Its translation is CASSIARQGALATGELFF.

For the CDR3, the DNA is TGCAGCGTTGGGGTCTCCCAACAGAACGAGCAGTACTTC. Translation gives CSVGVSQQNEQYF. The chain links TRBV29-1 to TRBJ2-7; no clear D. Germline V CDR1 and CDR2: SQVTM, ANQGSEA. Trimming pared 4 bases from V and 5 bases from J, leaving 15 bases between. CDR3 size: 13 residues.

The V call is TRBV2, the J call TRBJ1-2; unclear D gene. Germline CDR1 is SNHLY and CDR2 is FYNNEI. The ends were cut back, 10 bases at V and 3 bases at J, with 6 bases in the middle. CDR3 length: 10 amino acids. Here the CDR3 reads CATPDYGYTF. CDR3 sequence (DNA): TGTGCCACCCCCGACTATGGCTACACCTTC.

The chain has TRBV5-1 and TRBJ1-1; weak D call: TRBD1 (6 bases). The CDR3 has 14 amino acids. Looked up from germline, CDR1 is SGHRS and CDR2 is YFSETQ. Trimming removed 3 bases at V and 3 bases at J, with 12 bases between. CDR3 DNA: TGCGCCAGCAGCTACAGGGTAGGGGACACTGAAGCTTTCTTT. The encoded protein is CASSYRVGDTEAFF.

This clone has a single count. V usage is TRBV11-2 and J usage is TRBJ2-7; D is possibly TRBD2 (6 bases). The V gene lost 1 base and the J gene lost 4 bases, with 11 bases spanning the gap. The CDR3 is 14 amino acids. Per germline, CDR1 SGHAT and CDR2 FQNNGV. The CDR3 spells CASSLVGSGYEQYF. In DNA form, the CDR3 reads TGTGCCAGCAGCTTAGTCGGGAGCGGGTACGAGCAGTACTTC.

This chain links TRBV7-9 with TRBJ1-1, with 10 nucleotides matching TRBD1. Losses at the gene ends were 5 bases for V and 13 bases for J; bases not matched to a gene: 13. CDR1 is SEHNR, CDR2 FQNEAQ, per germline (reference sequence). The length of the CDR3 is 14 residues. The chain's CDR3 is CASSQPGTGDIGFF. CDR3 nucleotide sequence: TGTGCCAGCAGCCAGCCCGGGACAGGGGACATCGGTTTCTTT.

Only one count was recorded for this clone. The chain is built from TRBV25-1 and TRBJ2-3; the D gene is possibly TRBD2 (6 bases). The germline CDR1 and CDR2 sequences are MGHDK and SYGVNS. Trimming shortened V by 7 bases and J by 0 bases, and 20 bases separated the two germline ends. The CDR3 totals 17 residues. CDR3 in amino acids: CASKPVGLASSTDTQYF. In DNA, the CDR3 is TGTGCCAGCAAGCCGGTCGGGCTAGCGTCTAGCACAGATACGCAGTATTTT.

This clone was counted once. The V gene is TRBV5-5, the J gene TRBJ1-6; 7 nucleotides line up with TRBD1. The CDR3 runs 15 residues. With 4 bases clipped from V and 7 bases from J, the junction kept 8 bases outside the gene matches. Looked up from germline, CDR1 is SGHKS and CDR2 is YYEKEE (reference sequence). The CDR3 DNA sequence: TGTGCCAGCAGCGACGGGACAGTAGACAATTCACCCCTCCACTTT. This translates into CASSDGTVDNSPLHF.

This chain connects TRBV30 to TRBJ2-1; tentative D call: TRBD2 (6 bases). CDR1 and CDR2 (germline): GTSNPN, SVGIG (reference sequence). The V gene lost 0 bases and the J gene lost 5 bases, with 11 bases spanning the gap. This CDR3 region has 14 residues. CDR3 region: CAWSVGLADNEQFF. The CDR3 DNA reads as TGTGCCTGGAGTGTAGGGTTAGCGGACAATGAGCAGTTCTTC.

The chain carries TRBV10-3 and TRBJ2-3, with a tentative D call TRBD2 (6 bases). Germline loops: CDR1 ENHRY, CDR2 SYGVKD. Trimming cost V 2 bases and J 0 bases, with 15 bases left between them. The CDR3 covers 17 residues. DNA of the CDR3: TGTGCCATCAGTGAGGGAGGTAGCGGATCTAGCACAGATACGCAGTATTTT. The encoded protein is CAISEGGSGSSTDTQYF.

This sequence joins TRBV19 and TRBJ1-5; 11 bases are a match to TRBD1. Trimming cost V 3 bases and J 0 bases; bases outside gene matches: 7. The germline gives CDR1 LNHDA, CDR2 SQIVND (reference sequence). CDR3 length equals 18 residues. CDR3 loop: CASSMGQGGTSSNQPQHF. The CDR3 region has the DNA TGTGCCAGTAGTATGGGACAGGGGGGGACTTCTAGCAATCAGCCCCAGCATTTT.

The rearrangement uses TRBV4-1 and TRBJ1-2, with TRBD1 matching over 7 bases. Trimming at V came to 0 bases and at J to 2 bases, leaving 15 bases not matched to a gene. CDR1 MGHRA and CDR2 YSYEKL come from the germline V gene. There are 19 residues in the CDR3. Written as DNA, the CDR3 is TGCGCCAGCAGCCAAGATCGCCCAACAAGAGGGACAGCCAACTATGGCTACACCTTC. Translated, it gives CASSQDRPTRGTANYGYTF.

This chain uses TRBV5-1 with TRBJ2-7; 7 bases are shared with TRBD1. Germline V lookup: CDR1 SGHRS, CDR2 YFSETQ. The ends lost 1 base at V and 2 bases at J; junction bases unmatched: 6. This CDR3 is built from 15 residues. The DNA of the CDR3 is TGCGCCAGCAGCTTGCGGACAGGCGAAACCTACGAGCAGTACTTC. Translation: CASSLRTGETYEQYF.

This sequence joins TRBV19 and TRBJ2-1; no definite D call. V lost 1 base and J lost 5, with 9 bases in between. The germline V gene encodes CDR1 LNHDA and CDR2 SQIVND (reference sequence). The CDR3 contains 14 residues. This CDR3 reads CASSIGSVNNEQFF. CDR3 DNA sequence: TGTGCCAGTAGTATAGGGTCAGTAAACAATGAGCAGTTCTTC.

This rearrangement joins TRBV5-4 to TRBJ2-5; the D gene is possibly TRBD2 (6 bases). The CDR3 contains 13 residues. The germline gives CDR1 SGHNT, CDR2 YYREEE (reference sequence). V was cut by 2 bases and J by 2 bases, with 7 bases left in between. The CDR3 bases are TGTGCCAGCAGCTTTGGGGGGCAAGAGACCCAGTACTTC. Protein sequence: CASSFGGQETQYF.

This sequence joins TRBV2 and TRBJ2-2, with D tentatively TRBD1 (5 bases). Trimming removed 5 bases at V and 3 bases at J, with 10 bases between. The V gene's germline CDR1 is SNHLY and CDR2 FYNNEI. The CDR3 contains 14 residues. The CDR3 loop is CASSLDIYTGELFF. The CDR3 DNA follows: TGTGCCAGCAGTCTGGACATTTACACCGGGGAGCTGTTTTTT.